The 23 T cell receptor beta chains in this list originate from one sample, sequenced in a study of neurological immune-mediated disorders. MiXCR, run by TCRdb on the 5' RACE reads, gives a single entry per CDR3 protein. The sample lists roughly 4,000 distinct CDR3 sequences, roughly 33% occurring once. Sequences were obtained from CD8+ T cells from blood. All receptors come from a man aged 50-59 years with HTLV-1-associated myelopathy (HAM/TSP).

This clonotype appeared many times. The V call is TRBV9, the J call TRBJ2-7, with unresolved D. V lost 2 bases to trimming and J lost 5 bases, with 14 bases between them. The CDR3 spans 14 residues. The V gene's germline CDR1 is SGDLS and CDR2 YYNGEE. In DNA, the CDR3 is TGTGCCAGCAGCGTTTTCGGTAGCAGAGACGAGCAGTACTTC. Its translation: CASSVFGSRDEQYF.

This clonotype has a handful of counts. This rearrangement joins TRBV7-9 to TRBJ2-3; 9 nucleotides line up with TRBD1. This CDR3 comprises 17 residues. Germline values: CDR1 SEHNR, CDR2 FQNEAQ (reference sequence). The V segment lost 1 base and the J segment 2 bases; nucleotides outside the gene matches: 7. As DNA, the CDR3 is TGTGCCAGCAGCTTAGGGACAGGGGCCCCTCACACAGATACGCAGTATTTT. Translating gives CASSLGTGAPHTDTQYF. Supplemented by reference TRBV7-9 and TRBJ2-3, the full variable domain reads DTGVSQNPRHKITKRGQNVTFRCDPISEHNRLYWYRQTLGQGPEFLTYFQNEAQLEKSRLLSDRFSAERPKGSFSTLEIQRTEQGDSAMYLCASSLGTGAPHTDTQYFGPGTRLTVL.

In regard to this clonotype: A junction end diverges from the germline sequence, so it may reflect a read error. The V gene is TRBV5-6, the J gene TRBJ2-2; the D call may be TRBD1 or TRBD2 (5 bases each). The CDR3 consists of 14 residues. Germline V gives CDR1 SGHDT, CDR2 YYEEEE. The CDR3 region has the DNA TGTGCCAACAGCTTGGGACGGAACACTGGGGAGCTGTTTTTT. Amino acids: CANSLGRNTGELFF.

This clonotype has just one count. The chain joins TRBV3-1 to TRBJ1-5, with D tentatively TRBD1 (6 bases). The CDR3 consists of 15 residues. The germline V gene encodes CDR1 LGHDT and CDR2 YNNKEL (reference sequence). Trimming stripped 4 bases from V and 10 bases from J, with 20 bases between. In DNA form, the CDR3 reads TGTGCCAGCAGCCTTCTCGGGGGCCCCGGGGTACCCCAGCATTTT. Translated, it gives CASSLLGGPGVPQHF.

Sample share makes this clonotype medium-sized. The CDR3 DNA reads TGTGCCAGCAGCTTGTCTACCGGCCAAGAGACCCAGTACTTC. Translating gives CASSLSTGQETQYF. This chain links TRBV7-9 with TRBJ2-5; D unresolved. Germline assignment: CDR1 SEHNR and CDR2 FQNEAQ (reference sequence). CDR3 length equals 14 residues. The V gene lost 3 bases and the J gene lost 1 base, with 9 bases spanning the gap.

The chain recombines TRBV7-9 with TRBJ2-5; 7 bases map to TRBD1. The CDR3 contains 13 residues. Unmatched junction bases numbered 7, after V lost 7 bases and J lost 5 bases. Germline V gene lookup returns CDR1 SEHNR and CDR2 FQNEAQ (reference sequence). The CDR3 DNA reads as TGTGCCAGCAAACCCGACAGGGTTGAGACCCAGTACTTC. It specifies CASKPDRVETQYF.

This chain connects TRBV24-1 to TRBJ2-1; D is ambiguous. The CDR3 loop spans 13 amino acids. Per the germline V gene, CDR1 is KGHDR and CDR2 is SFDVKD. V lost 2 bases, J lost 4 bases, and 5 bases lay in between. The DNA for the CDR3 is TGTGCCACCAGTGATTACGGATACAATGAGCAGTTCTTC. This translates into CATSDYGYNEQFF.

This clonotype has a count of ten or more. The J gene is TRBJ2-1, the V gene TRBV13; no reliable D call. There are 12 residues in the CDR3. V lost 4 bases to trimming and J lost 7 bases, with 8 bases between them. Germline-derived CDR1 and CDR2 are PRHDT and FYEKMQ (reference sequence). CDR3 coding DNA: TGTGCCAGCAGCTCGTTGGGAAATGAGCAGTTCTTC. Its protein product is CASSSLGNEQFF.

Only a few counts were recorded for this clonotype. The chain's CDR3 is CASSLTVAGTNEQYF. DNA for the CDR3: TGTGCCAGCAGCTTAACCGTGGCAGGGACGAATGAGCAGTATTTT. The gene calls are TRBV7-2 and TRBJ2-1; D possibly matches TRBD1 or TRBD2 (5 bases each). The DNA matches TRBJ2-3 better at its end, which makes the J call doubtful. Germline-derived CDR1 and CDR2 are SGHTA and FQGNSA. The CDR3 contains 15 residues.

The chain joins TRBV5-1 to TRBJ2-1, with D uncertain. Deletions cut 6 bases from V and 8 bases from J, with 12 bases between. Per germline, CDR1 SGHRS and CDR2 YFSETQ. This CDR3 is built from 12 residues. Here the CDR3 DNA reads TGCGCCAGCACCCTTGCCGGAGATGAGCAGTTCTTC. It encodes CASTLAGDEQFF.

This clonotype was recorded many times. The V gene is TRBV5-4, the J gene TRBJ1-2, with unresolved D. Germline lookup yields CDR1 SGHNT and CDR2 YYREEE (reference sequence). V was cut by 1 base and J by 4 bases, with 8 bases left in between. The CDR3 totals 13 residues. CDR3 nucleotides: TGTGCCAGCAGCTTGTTAGAGGTCTATGGCTACACCTTC. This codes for CASSLLEVYGYTF.

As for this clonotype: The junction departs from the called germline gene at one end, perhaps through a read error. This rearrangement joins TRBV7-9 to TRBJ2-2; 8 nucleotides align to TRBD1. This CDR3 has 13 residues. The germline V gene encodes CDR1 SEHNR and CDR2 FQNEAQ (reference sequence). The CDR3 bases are TGTGCCACCCCCCAGGACAGGGCCGGCGAGCTGTTTTTT. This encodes CATPQDRAGELFF.

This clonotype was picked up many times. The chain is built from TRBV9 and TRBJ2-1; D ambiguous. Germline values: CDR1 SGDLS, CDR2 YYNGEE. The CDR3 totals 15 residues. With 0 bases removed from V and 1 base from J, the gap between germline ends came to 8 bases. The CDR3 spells CASSVEFRSYNEQFF. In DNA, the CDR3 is TGTGCCAGCAGCGTAGAGTTCAGGTCCTACAATGAGCAGTTCTTC.

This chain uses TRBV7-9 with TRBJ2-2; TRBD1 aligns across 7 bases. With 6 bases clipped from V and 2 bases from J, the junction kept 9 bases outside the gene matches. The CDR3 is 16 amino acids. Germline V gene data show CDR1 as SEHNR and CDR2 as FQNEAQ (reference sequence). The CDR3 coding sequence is TGTGCCAGCAGTCTTCCCGACAGGGAAAACACCGGGGAGCTGTTTTTT. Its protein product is CASSLPDRENTGELFF.

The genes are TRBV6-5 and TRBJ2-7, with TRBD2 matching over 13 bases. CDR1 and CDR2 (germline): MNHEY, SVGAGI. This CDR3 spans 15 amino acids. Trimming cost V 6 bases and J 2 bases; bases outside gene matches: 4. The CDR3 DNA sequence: TGTGCCAGCAGACCGGGACTAGCGGGACCCTACGAGCAGTACTTC. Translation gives CASRPGLAGPYEQYF.

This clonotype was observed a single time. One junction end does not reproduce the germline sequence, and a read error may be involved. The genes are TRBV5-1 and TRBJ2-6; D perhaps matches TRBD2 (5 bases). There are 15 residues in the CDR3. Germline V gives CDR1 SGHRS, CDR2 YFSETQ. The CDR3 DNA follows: TGCGCCAGCAGCTCCCAGGAACCCGGGGACAACGTCCTGACTTTC. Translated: CASSSQEPGDNVLTF.

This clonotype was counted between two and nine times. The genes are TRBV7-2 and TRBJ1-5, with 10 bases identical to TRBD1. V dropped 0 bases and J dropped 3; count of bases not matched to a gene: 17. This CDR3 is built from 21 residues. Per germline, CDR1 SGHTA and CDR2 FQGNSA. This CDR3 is CASSLALKGPDRGLFNQPQHF. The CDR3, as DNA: TGTGCCAGCAGCTTAGCGCTAAAGGGTCCCGACAGGGGGCTCTTCAATCAGCCCCAGCATTTT.

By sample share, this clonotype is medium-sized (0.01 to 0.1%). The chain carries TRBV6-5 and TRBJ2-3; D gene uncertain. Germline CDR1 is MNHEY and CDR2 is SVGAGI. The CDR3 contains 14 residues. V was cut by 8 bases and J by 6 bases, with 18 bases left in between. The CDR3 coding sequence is TGTGCCAGCCAGAATCCGGGTCCCGGGGATACGCAGTATTTT. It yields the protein CASQNPGPGDTQYF.

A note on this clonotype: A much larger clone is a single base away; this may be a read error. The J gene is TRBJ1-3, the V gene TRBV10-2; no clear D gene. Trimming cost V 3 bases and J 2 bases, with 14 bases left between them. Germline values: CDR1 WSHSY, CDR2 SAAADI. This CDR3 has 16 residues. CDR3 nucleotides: TGCGCCAGCAGTGATGTCGGGCTGAGCGCTGGAAACACCATATATTTT. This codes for CASSDVGLSAGNTIYF.

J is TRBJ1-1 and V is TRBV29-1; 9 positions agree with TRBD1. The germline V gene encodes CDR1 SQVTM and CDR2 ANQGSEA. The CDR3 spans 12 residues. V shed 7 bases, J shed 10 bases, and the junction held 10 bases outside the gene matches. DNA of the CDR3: TGCAGCGCCGGGGGACAGGGCGAAGCAGCTTTCTTT. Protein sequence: CSAGGQGEAAFF.

CDR3 protein: CASSLAAGYGYTF. The CDR3 coding sequence is TGTGCCAGCAGCTTGGCGGCCGGCTATGGCTACACCTTC. The chain employs TRBV5-6 and TRBJ1-2; D not resolved. Germline V gene data show CDR1 as SGHDT and CDR2 as YYEEEE. The CDR3 contains 13 residues. The V end was cut by 0 bases, the J end by 4 bases, with 7 bases between.

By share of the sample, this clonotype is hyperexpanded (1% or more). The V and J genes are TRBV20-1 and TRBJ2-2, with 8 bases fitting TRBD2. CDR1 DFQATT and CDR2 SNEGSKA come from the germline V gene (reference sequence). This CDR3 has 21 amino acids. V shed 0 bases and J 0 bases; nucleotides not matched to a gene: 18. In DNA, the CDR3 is TGCAGTGCTAGAGACGACGGGGGGATACAACTAGCGGAGGCGAACACCGGGGAGCTGTTTTTT. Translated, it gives CSARDDGGIQLAEANTGELFF.

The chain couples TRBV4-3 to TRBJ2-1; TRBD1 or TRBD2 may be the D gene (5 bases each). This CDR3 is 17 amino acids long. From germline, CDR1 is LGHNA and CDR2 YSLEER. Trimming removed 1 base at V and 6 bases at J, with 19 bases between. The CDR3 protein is CASSQGGIEGASNEQFF. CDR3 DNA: TGCGCCAGCAGCCAAGGGGGGATTGAGGGAGCTAGCAATGAGCAGTTCTTC.